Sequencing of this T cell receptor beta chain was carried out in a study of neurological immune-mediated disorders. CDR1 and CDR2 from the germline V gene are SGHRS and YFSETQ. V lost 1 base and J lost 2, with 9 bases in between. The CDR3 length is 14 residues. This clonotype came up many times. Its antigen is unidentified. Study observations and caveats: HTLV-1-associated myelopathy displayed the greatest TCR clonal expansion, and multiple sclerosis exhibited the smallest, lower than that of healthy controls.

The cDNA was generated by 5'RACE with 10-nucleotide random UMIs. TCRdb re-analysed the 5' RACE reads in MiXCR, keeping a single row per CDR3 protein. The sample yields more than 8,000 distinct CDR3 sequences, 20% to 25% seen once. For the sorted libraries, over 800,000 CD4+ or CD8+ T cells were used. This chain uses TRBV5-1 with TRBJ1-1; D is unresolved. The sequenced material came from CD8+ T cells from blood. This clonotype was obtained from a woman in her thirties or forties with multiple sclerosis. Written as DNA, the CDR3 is TGCGCCAGCAGCTTGTCTAGGGCCAACACTGAAGCTTTCTTT. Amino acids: CASSLSRANTEAFF. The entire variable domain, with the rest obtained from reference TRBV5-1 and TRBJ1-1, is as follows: KAGVTQTPRYLIKTRGQQVTLSCSPISGHRSVSWYQQTPGQGLQFLFEYFSETQRNKGNFPGRFSGRQFSNSRSEMNVSTLELGDSALYLCASSLSRANTEAFFGQGTRLTVV.